This T cell receptor beta chain emerged from a study of cytomegalovirus exposure and HLA in healthy donors. Study outcomes and limitations: Certain sequence variants were highly shared and formed a cluster, and this cluster was likely a sequencing artifact.

Points on this clone: Its antigen is as yet unknown.

Both 60 Vbeta primers and 13 Jbeta primers went into the PCR. Clones were read by immunoSEQ multiplex PCR, and TCRdb kept only the in-frame ones, dropping some. This sample's clone table lists under 120,000 clones. In germline, CDR1 is MNHEY, CDR2 SMNVEV (reference sequence). Trimming took 5 bases from V and 0 from J, leaving 14 bases between them. The CDR3 extends over 15 amino acids. The sample taken for sequencing was PBMCs. This rearrangement joins TRBV27 to TRBJ2-7; D ambiguous. The sequence came from a man between 45 and 60 years old in good health and CMV-seronegative. The CDR3 DNA sequence: TGTGCCAGCAGTAGGTCTGGAGCTGGCTCCTACGAGCAGTACTTC. Translation: CASSRSGAGSYEQYF.